The source of this TCR beta chain is a study of blood T cell repertoires in COVID-19. Across the study: Samples taken during acute and convalescent COVID-19 were collected in the United States, Italy and Spain. Nucleic acid was either cDNA or gDNA, and it came from T cells, B-cell-depleted T cells, or PBMCs.

Authors' processing steps: Amplification of reference gene primers provided the estimated nucleated cell counts. Only in-frame clones appear in the TCRdb table, and some are missing; sequencing was by immunoSEQ multiplex PCR. V, J and clone size are taken as reported in that table, and D and trimming were inferred from the DNA itself. The profile shows about 93,000 clones, 80% of them singletons. This CDR3 is 13 amino acids long. The V gene's germline CDR1 is SGHTA and CDR2 FQGNSA. The V end lost 4 bases, the J end lost 4 bases, and 10 bases lay between the germline ends. The sequence was obtained from a human donor in a cohort sampled during active COVID-19. Sequencing used peripheral blood. V is TRBV7-2 and J is TRBJ2-5; a possible D gene is TRBD2 (5 bases). The CDR3 reads CASSSGRGETQYF. The CDR3 bases are TGTGCCAGCAGCTCGGGGAGAGGAGAGACCCAGTACTTC.